This T cell receptor (beta chain) was documented in a study of response to subunit inactivated influenza vaccine. Trimming cost V 0 bases and J 16 bases; bases outside gene matches: 7. The CDR3 is made up of 13 amino acids. The V gene's germline CDR1 is LGHNA and CDR2 YNFKEQ. TCRdb analysed the RT-PCR reads with MiXCR anew, one entry per CDR3 protein. The table has over 400,000 distinct CDR3 sequences, approximately 13% seen once; the top ten hold roughly 13%. This clonotype has more than one count but fewer than ten. The clonotype was recovered from a man aged 45-60 years who received an inactivated influenza vaccine. The chain carries TRBV4-2 and TRBJ2-1, with 9 bases lining up with TRBD1. The material sequenced was PBMCs from blood, taken roughly 6 weeks after vaccination. The CDR3 DNA reads as TGTGCCAGCAGCCAAGAAGGGGGACAGGGTAAATTCTTC. Protein product: CASSQEGGQGKFF.